The clone carrying this TCR beta chain was detected a few times. These data are taken from a study of cytotoxic CD8 clonotypes in ibrutinib-treated CLL. Assay used: immunoSEQ multiplex PCR; TCRdb lists only in-frame clones, some missing. The table includes around 70,000 clones, 80% detected once. The sample in question was PBMCs, obtained at disease progression, from a patient treated with ibrutinib. This TCR derives from a human donor with chronic lymphocytic leukemia.

As DNA, the CDR3 is TGTGCCAGCATCCTCGACACCATACTAGCCAAAAACATTCAGTACTTC. It codes for CASILDTILAKNIQYF. This rearrangement joins TRBV2 to TRBJ2-4; D call uncertain. The length of the CDR3 is 16 residues. V was trimmed by 7 bases and J by 0 bases, leaving 16 bases between them. The V gene's germline CDR1 is SNHLY and CDR2 FYNNEI.